This entry concerns a single T cell receptor (beta chain). Its antigen is unidentified. Assay used: immunoSEQ multiplex PCR; TCRdb lists only in-frame clones, some missing. The table includes around 2.1 million clones, around 95% detected once. This specimen comes from a study of shared clonotypes between healthy human individuals. Findings and caveats of the study: When naive CD4 clonotypes were compared across a few donors, around 5% were shared.

Germline-derived CDR1 and CDR2 are GTSNPN and SVGIG (reference sequence). The CDR3 runs 14 residues. The V end lost 3 bases, the J end lost 4 bases, and 15 bases lay between the germline ends. Sequenced material: naive CD4+ T cells sorted from blood. Subset here: CD45RA+ positively selected. The chain has TRBV30 and TRBJ1-2; TRBD1 is a possible D gene (5 bases). This receptor was taken from a man aged 18 to 29 in good health. The CDR3 protein is CAWRWGTPSYGYTF. The CDR3 nucleotides are TGTGCCTGGAGATGGGGCACACCATCCTATGGCTACACCTTC. The full variable domain, completed using reference TRBV30 and TRBJ1-2, is SQTIHQWPATLVQPVGSPLSLECTVEGTSNPNLYWYRQAAGRGLQLLFYSVGIGQISSEVPQNLSASRPQDRQFILSSKKLLLSDSGFYLCAWRWGTPSYGYTFGSGTRLTVV.